This is a list of T cell receptor beta chains from one sample in a study of T cells after yellow fever vaccination. TCRdb re-called the 5' RACE reads with MiXCR, one entry per CDR3 protein. The table lists about 340,000 distinct CDR3 sequences, 3% to 4.5% of them singletons, with roughly a quarter in the top ten. Sequenced here: PBMCs, sampled 5 days after the yellow fever booster vaccination. These receptors were collected from a man younger than 30 who received the YFV17D yellow fever vaccine. The CDR3 runs from the conserved cysteine through the conserved F or W. The D gene is left open where the match is weak. The listing skips clone size in some rows; elsewhere it reads once, few, many or a size class.

TRBD1,few,TRBV20-1,TRBJ1-4,TGCAGTGCGCGGACAGGAGATAATGAAAAACTGTTTTTT,CSARTGDNEKLFF
.,few,TRBV27,TRBJ1-2,TGTGCCAGCAGACAGGGTAACTATGGCTACACCTTC,CASRQGNYGYTF
.,many,TRBV20-1,TRBJ2-3,TGCAGTGCCCTAGACGCTAGATTCACAGATACGCAGTATTTT,CSALDARFTDTQYF
.,.,TRBV20-1,TRBJ2-3,TGCAGTGCTAGAGAACGGAGACAGGGCACAGATACGCAGTATTTT,CSARERRQGTDTQYF
.,many,TRBV10-3,TRBJ2-5,TGTGCCATCAGTGAGTCGAAAGAGACCCAGTACTTC,CAISESKETQYF
.,many,TRBV5-1,TRBJ2-6,TGCGCCAGCAGCTGGGGTCCCACGGGGGCCAACGTCCTGACTTTC,CASSWGPTGANVLTF
TRBD1,few,TRBV4-1,TRBJ1-5,TGCGCCAGCAGCCACGCCAGGGACAGGGTAGGGAGTCAGCCCCAGCATTTT,CASSHARDRVGSQPQHF
.,few,TRBV5-1,TRBJ1-5,TGCGCCAGCAGCTTGGGGTCGGGAAGGCAGCCCCAGCATTTT,CASSLGSGRQPQHF
.,few,TRBV11-2,TRBJ1-3,TGTGCCAGCAGCCTCGAAGGGGGGCGTGGAAACACCATATATTTT,CASSLEGGRGNTIYF
.,few,TRBV7-8,TRBJ2-1,TGTGCCAGCAGCTTAAGGGCAGGGGAAACTTATGAGCAGTTCTTC,CASSLRAGETYEQFF
.,.,TRBV6-2/TRBV6-3,TRBJ1-5,TGTGCCAGCAGTTACTCCGGGGGTCTCAATCAGCCCCAGCATTTT,CASSYSGGLNQPQHF
TRBD2,.,TRBV5-1,TRBJ2-5,TGCGCCAGCAGCTTTATCGGACTAGCGGGGGAGACCCAGTACTTC,CASSFIGLAGETQYF
.,few,TRBV7-9,TRBJ1-6,TGTGCCAGCAGCCCCGTCTTGGGGAATTCACCCCTCCACTTT,CASSPVLGNSPLHF
TRBD2,.,TRBV12-3/TRBV12-4,TRBJ2-3,TGTGCCAGCAGACGTCGGACTAGCGGGGCTCCGTCAGATACGCAGTATTTT,CASRRRTSGAPSDTQYF
.,many,TRBV4-1,TRBJ1-2,TGCGCCAGCAGCCAAGATGGGGGCAGTAGAACGTATGGCTACACCTTC,CASSQDGGSRTYGYTF
TRBD1,.,TRBV7-3,TRBJ2-3,TGTGCCAGCAGCCCGACAGGGATGGGCACAGATACGCAGTATTTT,CASSPTGMGTDTQYF
.,.,TRBV7-9,TRBJ1-4,TGTGCCAGCGGCCGTTCGGGGGATGAAAAACTGTTTTTT,CASGRSGDEKLFF
.,few,TRBV25-1,TRBJ2-5,TGTGCCAGCAGTGATGGGGAGCAAGAGACCCAGTACTTC,CASSDGEQETQYF
.,few,TRBV7-2,TRBJ2-3,TGTGCCAGCAGCTTAGCCCGGGAAGATACGCAGTATTTT,CASSLAREDTQYF
TRBD2,few,TRBV29-1,TRBJ2-1,TGCAGCGGACGGACTAGCGGCCGCCACAATGAGCAGTTCTTC,CSGRTSGRHNEQFF
.,.,TRBV12-3/TRBV12-4,TRBJ2-2,TGTGCCAGCAGCCCCCAGGGTAGCGCGATCACCGGGGAGCTGTTTTTT,CASSPQGSAITGELFF
TRBD2,many,TRBV5-1,TRBJ2-1,TGCGCCAGCAGCTTGGGGCGGGGGGGATACAATGAGCAGTTCTTC,CASSLGRGGYNEQFF
.,.,TRBV12-3/TRBV12-4,TRBJ1-2,TGTGCCAGCAGTTCCGGGAGTGCGGCTGGCTACACCTTC,CASSSGSAAGYTF
TRBD2,few,TRBV30,TRBJ2-7,TGTGCCTGCCATGGGACTAGGGCCTACGAGCAGTACTTC,CACHGTRAYEQYF
.,.,TRBV18,TRBJ1-5,TGTGCCAGCTCAAGGGACTGGAATCAGCCCCAGCATTTT,CASSRDWNQPQHF
TRBD1,few,TRBV6-5,TRBJ1-2,TGTGCCAGCAGCAGGACAGGGATCGGGCGGCACTATGGCTACACCTTC,CASSRTGIGRHYGYTF
.,.,TRBV4-3,TRBJ1-2,TGCGCCAGCAGCCAAGATGGGCACTATGGCTACACCTTC,CASSQDGHYGYTF
.,.,TRBV10-3,TRBJ2-1,TGTGCCATCAGTGAGTCGTGGGAGCAGTTCTTC,CAISESWEQFF
TRBD1,few,TRBV19,TRBJ1-6,TGTGCCAGTAGTGCTCCCGGGACAGTCGGGTCCCTCCACTTT,CASSAPGTVGSLHF
TRBD1,few,TRBV27,TRBJ2-1,TGTGCCACCTACAGGGGGCTAGGAACCTACAATGAGCAGTTCTTC,CATYRGLGTYNEQFF
TRBD1,.,TRBV7-9,TRBJ2-7,TGTGCCAGCAGGAGGCCGGGACAGGGGAGCTACGAGCAGTACTTC,CASRRPGQGSYEQYF
.,many,TRBV4-1,TRBJ2-1,TGCGCCAGCAGGGGAACCCCGGGGTCCTACAATGAGCAGTTCTTC,CASRGTPGSYNEQFF
.,few,TRBV4-3,TRBJ1-6,TGCGCCAGCAGCCAAGGAGGGACATCGAGCTCCTATAATTCACCCCTCCACTTT,CASSQGGTSSSYNSPLHF